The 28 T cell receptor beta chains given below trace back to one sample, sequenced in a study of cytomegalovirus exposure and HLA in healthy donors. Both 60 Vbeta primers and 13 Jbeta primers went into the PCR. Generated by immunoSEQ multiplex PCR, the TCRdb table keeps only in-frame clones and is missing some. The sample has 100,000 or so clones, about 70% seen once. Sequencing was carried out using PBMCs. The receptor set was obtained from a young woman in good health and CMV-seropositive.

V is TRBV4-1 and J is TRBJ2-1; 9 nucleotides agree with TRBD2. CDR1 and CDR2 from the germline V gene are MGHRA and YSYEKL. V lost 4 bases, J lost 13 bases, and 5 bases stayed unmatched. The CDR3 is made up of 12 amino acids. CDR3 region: CASSRTSAPQFF. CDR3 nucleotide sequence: TGCGCCAGCAGCCGGACTAGCGCCCCTCAGTTCTTC.

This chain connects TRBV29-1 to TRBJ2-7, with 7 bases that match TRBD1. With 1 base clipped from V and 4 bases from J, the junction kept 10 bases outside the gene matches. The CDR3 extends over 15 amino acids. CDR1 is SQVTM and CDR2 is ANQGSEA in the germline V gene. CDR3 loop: CSVEGRAGGLYEQYF. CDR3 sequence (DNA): TGCAGCGTTGAAGGCAGGGCAGGGGGTCTGTACGAGCAGTACTTC.

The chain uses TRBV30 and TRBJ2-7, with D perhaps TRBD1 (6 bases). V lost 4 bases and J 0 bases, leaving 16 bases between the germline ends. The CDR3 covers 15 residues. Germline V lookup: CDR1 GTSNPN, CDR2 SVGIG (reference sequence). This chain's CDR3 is CAWMSDSLSSYEQYF. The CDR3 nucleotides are TGTGCCTGGATGTCGGACAGCTTGAGCTCCTACGAGCAGTACTTC.

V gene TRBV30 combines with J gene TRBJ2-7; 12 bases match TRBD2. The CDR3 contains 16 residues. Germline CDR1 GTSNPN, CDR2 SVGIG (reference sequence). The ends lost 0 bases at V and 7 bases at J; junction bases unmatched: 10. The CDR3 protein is CAWSVGSSGRAGEQYF. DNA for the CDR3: TGTGCCTGGAGTGTAGGGTCTAGCGGGAGGGCCGGAGAGCAGTACTTC.

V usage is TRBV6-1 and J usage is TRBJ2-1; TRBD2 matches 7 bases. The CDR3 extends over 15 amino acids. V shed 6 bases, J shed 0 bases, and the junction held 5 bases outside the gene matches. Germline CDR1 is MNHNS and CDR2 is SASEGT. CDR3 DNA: TGTGCCAGCAGGCAGCCTAGCGGCTCCTACAATGAGCAGTTCTTC. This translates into CASRQPSGSYNEQFF.

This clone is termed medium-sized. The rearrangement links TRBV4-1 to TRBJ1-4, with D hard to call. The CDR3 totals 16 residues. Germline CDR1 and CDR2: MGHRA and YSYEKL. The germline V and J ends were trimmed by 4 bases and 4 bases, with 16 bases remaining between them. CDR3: CASSRNDFFLNEKLFF. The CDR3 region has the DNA TGCGCCAGCAGCCGGAATGACTTTTTCCTTAATGAAAAACTGTTTTTT.

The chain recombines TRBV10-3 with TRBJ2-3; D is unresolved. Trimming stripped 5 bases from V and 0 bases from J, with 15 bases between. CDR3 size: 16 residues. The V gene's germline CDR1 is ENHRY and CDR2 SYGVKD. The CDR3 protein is CAISFDEVGSTDTQYF. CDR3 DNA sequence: TGTGCCATCAGTTTCGATGAGGTTGGGAGCACAGATACGCAGTATTTT.

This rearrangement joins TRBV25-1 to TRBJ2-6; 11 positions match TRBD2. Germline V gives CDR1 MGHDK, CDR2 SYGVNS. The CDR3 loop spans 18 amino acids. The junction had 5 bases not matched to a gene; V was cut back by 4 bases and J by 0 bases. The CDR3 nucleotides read TGTGCCAGCAGTGCAGGACTAGCGGGTAACTCTGGGGCCAACGTCCTGACTTTC. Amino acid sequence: CASSAGLAGNSGANVLTF.

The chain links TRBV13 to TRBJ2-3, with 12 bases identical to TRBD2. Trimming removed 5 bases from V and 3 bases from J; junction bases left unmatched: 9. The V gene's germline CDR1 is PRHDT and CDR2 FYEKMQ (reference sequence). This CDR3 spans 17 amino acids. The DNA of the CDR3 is TGTGCCAGCAGCCTTTCCGGACTAGCGGGGAAGACAGATACGCAGTATTTT. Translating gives CASSLSGLAGKTDTQYF.

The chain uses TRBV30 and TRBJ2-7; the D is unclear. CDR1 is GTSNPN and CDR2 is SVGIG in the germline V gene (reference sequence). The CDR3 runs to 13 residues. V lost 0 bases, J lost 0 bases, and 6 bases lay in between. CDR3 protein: CAWSVVSSYEQYF. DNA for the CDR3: TGTGCCTGGAGTGTAGTCAGCTCCTACGAGCAGTACTTC.

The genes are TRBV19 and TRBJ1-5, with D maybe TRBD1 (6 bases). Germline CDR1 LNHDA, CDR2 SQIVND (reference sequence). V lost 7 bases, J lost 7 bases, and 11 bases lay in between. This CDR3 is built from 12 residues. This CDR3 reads CASTLQGQPQHF. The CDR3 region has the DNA TGTGCCAGTACCCTTCAGGGGCAGCCCCAGCATTTT.

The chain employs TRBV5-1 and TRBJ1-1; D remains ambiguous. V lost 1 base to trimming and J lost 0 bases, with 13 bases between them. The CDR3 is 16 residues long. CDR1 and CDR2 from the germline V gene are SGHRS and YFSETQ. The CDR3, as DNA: TGCGCCAGCAGCTTGCAGTTTGCCAACATGAACACTGAAGCTTTCTTT. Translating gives CASSLQFANMNTEAFF.

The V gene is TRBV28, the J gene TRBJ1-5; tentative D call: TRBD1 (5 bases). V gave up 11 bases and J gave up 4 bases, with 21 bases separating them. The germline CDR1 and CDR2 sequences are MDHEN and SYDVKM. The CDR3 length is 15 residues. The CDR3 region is CAGGDGGYRNQPQHF. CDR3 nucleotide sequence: TGTGCCGGGGGGGACGGAGGCTATAGGAATCAGCCCCAGCATTTT.

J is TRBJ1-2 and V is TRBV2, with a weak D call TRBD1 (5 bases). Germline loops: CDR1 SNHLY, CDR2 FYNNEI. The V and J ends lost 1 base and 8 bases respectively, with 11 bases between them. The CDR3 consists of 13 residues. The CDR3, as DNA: TGTGCCAGCAGTGAAGGGCGGGGCGAGGGCTACACCTTC. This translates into CASSEGRGEGYTF. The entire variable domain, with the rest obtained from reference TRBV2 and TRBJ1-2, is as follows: EPEVTQTPSHQVTQMGQEVILRCVPISNHLYFYWYRQILGQKVEFLVSFYNNEISEKSEIFDDQFSVERPDGSNFTLKIRSTKLEDSAMYFCASSEGRGEGYTFGSGTRLTVV.

CDR3 sequence reads: CASSSGLANYEQYF. CDR3 nucleotides: TGTGCCAGCAGCTCGGGACTAGCGAACTACGAGCAGTACTTC. The V gene is TRBV27, the J gene TRBJ2-7, with TRBD2 identical over 10 bases. There are 14 residues in the CDR3. Unmatched junction bases numbered 5, after V lost 6 bases and J lost 3 bases. In germline, CDR1 is MNHEY, CDR2 SMNVEV (reference sequence).

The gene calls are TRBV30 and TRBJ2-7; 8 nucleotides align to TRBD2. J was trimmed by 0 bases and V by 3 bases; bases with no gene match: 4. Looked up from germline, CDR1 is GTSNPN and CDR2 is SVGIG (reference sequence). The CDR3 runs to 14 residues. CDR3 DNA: TGTGCCTGGAGCGTGACTAGCGTCTCCTACGAGCAGTACTTC. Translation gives CAWSVTSVSYEQYF.

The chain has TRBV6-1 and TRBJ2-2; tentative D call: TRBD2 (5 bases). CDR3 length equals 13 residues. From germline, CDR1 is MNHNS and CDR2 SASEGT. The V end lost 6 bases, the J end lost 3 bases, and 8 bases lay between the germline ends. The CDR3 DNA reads TGTGCCAGCAGCCACGGGGACACCGGGGAGCTGTTTTTT. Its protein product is CASSHGDTGELFF.

DNA for the CDR3: TGTGCCAGTAGTATTTATGACAAGCACTACGAGCAGTACTTC. Translating gives CASSIYDKHYEQYF. The V and J genes are TRBV19 and TRBJ2-7, with D unresolved. In germline, CDR1 is LNHDA, CDR2 SQIVND (reference sequence). The CDR3 consists of 14 residues. Trimming left V 3 bases short and J 3 bases short, with 12 bases between. Filled out from reference TRBV19 and TRBJ2-7, the complete variable domain reads DGGITQSPKYLFRKEGQNVTLSCEQNLNHDAMYWYRQDPGQGLRLIYYSQIVNDFQKGDIAEGYSVSREKKESFPLTVTSAQKNPTAFYLCASSIYDKHYEQYFGPGTRLTVT.

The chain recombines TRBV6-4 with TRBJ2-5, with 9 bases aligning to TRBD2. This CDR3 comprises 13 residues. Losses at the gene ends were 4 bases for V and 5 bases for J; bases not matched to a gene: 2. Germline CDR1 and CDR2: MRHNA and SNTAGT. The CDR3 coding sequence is TGTGCCAGCAGTGGTGCGGGAGGGGAGACCCAGTACTTC. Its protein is CASSGAGGETQYF.

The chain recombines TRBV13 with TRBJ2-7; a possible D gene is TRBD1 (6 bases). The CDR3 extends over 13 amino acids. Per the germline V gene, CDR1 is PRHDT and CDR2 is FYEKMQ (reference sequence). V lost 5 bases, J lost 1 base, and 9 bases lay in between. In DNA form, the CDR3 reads TGTGCCAGCAGCAGGGGACATTCCTACGAGCAGTACTTC. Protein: CASSRGHSYEQYF.

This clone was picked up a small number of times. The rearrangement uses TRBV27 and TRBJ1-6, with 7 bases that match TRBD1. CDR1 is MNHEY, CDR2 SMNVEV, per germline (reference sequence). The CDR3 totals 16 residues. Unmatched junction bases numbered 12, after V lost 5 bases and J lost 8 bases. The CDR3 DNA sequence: TGTGCCAGCAGTCCCACAACCAGGGGGAGAGATTCACCCCTCCACTTT. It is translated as CASSPTTRGRDSPLHF.

The CDR3 here is CASGKTSGRRYEQYF. Written as DNA, the CDR3 is TGTGCTAGTGGCAAGACTAGCGGGAGAAGGTACGAGCAGTACTTC. The V call is TRBV12-5, the J call TRBJ2-7; 12 positions match TRBD2. With V trimmed by 6 bases and J by 4 bases, 7 bases remained unmatched. Germline V gene sequence: CDR1 LGHNT, CDR2 FRNRAP. The CDR3 sequence is 15 residues long.

The CDR3 region is CASSFYERIPYNEQFF. In DNA, the CDR3 is TGTGCCAGCAGTTTTTACGAGAGAATCCCCTACAATGAGCAGTTCTTC. The genes are TRBV27 and TRBJ2-1; D is uncertain. CDR1 is MNHEY and CDR2 is SMNVEV in the germline V gene (reference sequence). The CDR3 is 16 residues long. V lost 3 bases to trimming and J lost 2 bases, with 14 bases between them.

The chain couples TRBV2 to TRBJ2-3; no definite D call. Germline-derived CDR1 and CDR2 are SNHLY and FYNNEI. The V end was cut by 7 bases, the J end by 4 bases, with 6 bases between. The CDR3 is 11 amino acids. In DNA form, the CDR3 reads TGTGCCAGCACTGTAGCAGATACGCAGTATTTT. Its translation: CASTVADTQYF.

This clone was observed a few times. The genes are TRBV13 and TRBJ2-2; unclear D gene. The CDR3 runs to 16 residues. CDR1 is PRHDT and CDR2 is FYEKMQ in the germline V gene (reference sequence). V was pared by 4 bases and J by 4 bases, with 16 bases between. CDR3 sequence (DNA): TGTGCCAGCAGCTCAAGTCGTCTAGTACCCACCGGGGAGCTGTTTTTT. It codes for CASSSSRLVPTGELFF. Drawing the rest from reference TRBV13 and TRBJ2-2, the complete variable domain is AAGVIQSPRHLIKEKRETATLKCYPIPRHDTVYWYQQGPGQDPQFLISFYEKMQSDKGSIPDRFSAQQFSDYHSELNMSSLELGDSALYFCASSSSRLVPTGELFFGEGSRLTVL.

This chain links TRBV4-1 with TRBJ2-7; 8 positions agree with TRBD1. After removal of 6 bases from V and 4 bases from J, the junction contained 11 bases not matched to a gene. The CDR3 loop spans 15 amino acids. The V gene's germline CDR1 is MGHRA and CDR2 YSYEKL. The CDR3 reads CASSPVRTGLYEQYF. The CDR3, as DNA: TGCGCCAGCAGTCCAGTCCGGACAGGGTTATACGAGCAGTACTTC.

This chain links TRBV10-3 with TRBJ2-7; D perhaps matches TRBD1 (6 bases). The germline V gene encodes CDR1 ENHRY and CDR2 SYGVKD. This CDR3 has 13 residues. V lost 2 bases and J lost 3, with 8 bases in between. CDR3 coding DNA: TGTGCCATCAGTGAGGGACAGAGCTACGAGCAGTACTTC. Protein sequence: CAISEGQSYEQYF.

DNA for the CDR3: TGTGCCAGCACGGCGGGAGAGAGCTCCTACAATGAGCAGTTCTTC. As protein: CASTAGESSYNEQFF. This chain connects TRBV9 to TRBJ2-1, with 7 bases that match TRBD2. Germline assignment: CDR1 SGDLS and CDR2 YYNGEE. CDR3 length equals 15 residues. V was pared by 6 bases and J by 0 bases, with 6 bases of the junction left unmatched.